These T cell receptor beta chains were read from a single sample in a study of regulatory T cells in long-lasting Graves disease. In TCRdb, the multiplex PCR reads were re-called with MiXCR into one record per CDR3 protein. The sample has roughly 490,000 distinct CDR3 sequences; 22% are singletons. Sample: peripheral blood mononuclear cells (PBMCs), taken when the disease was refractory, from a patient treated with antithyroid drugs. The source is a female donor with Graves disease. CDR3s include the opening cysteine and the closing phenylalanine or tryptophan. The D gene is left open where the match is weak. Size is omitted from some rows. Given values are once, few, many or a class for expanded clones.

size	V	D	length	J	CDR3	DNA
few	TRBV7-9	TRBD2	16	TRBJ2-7	CASSSLRASGIYEQYF	TGTGCCAGCAGCTCCCTAAGAGCTAGCGGGATCTACGAGCAGTACTTC
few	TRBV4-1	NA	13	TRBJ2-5	CASSQGSGETQYF	TGCGCCAGCAGCCAAGGGTCAGGGGAGACCCAGTACTTC
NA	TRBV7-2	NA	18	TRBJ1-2	CASSLLNAASEANYGYTF	TGTGCCAGCAGCTTATTAAACGCAGCTTCCGAAGCTAACTATGGCTACACCTTC
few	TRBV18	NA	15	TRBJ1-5	CASSPEGIGNQPQHF	TGTGCCAGCTCACCTGAGGGAATTGGCAATCAGCCCCAGCATTTT
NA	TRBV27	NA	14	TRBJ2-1	CASSSASSYNEQFF	TGTGCCAGCAGTTCAGCGAGCTCCTACAATGAGCAGTTCTTC
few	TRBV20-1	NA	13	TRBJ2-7	CSANLPGFYEQYF	TGCAGTGCTAACCTGCCGGGGTTCTACGAGCAGTACTTC
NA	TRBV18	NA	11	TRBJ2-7	CASSARGEQYF	TGTGCCAGCTCAGCACGAGGCGAGCAGTACTTC
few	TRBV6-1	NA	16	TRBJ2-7	CASRSEGGVFSYEQYF	TGTGCCAGCAGGTCGGAGGGTGGGGTCTTCTCCTACGAGCAGTACTTC
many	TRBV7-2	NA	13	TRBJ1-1	CASSFGGRQEAFF	TGTGCCAGCAGCTTCGGGGGCCGACAGGAAGCTTTCTTT
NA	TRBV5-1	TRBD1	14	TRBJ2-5	CASSATGKGETQYF	TGCGCCAGCAGCGCGACAGGGAAAGGGGAGACCCAGTACTTC
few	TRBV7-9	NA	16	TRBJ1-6	CASSPRGQVYNSPLHF	TGTGCCAGCAGCCCCCGAGGGCAGGTCTATAATTCACCCCTCCACTTT
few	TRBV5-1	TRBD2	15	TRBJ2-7	CASSRTSGEAYEQYF	TGCGCCAGCAGCAGGACTAGCGGAGAAGCCTACGAGCAGTACTTC
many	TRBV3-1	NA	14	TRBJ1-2	CASSQVGVPYGYTF	TGTGCCAGCAGCCAAGTGGGGGTTCCCTATGGCTACACCTTC
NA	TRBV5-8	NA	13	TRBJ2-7	CASSFRRDYEQYF	TGTGCCAGCAGCTTTCGGCGGGACTACGAGCAGTACTTC
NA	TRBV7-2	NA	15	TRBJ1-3	CASSLDLGAGNTIYF	TGTGCCAGCAGCTTAGATTTGGGGGCTGGAAACACCATATATTTT
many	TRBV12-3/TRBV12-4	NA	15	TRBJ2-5	CASTPGGRGQETQYF	TGTGCCAGCACCCCGGGGGGCCGGGGGCAAGAGACCCAGTACTTC
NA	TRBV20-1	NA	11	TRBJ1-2	CSGQVVYGYTF	TGCAGTGGACAGGTCGTCTATGGCTACACCTTC
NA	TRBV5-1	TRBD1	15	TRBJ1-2	CASSLEGQGAFGYTF	TGCGCCAGCAGCTTGGAGGGACAGGGGGCATTTGGCTACACCTTC
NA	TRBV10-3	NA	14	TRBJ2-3	CAISGGRDVDTQYF	TGTGCCATCAGTGGTGGCAGGGATGTAGATACGCAGTATTTT
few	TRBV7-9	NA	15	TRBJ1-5	CASSPLDRPNQPQHF	TGTGCCAGCAGCCCTCTCGACAGACCCAATCAGCCCCAGCATTTT
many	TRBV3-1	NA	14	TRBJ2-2	CASSQGAHTGELFF	TGTGCCAGCAGCCAAGGCGCCCACACCGGGGAGCTGTTTTTT
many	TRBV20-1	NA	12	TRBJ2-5	CSASRSQETQYF	TGCAGTGCTTCCAGGAGTCAAGAGACCCAGTACTTC
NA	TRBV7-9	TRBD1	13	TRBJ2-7	CASSSGGRYEQYF	TGTGCCAGCAGCTCAGGGGGACGGTACGAGCAGTACTTC
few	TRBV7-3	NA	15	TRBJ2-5	CASSLSRDPGKTQYF	TGTGCCAGCAGCCTGAGCCGGGACCCCGGGAAGACCCAGTACTTC
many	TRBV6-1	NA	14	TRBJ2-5	CASSSPGRQETQYF	TGTGCCAGCAGTAGCCCGGGGCGCCAAGAGACCCAGTACTTC
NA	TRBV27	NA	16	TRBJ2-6	CASSFILSSGANVLTF	TGTGCCAGCAGTTTCATCCTCAGCTCTGGGGCCAACGTCCTGACTTTC
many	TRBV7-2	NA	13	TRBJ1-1	CASSLYGHTEAFF	TGTGCCAGCAGCTTATACGGGCACACTGAAGCTTTCTTT
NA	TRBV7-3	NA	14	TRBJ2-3	CASSQRGSTDTQYF	TGTGCCAGCAGCCAAAGGGGTAGCACAGATACGCAGTATTTT
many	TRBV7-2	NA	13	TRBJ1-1	CASSLATSGEAFF	TGTGCCAGCAGCTTAGCAACTTCCGGTGAAGCTTTCTTT
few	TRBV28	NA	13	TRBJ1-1	CASSLQGDPEAFF	TGTGCCAGCAGTCTACAGGGTGACCCTGAAGCTTTCTTT
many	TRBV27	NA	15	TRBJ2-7	CASSLISVRRYEQYF	TGTGCCAGCAGTTTAATTAGTGTCAGGAGATACGAGCAGTACTTC
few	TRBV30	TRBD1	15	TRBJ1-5	CAWRPGTGGNQPQHF	TGTGCCTGGAGGCCTGGGACAGGGGGAAATCAGCCCCAGCATTTT
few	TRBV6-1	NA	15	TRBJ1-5	CASRAGTNSNQPQHF	TGTGCCAGCAGGGCCGGGACAAATAGCAATCAGCCCCAGCATTTT
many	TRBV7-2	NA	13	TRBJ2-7	CASSLELLHEQYF	TGTGCCAGCAGCTTAGAACTTCTCCACGAGCAGTACTTC
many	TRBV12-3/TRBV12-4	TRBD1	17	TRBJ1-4	CASSSPGQGAGGEKLFF	TGTGCCAGCAGTTCTCCGGGACAGGGGGCTGGGGGTGAAAAACTGTTTTTT
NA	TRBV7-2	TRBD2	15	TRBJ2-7	CASSPTSGAHYEQYF	TGTGCCAGCAGCCCTACTAGCGGGGCACACTACGAGCAGTACTTC
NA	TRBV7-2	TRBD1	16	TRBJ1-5	CASSSMTGGADQPQHF	TGTGCCAGCAGCTCCATGACAGGGGGCGCGGATCAGCCCCAGCATTTT
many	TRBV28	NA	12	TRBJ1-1	CASRTGRTEAFF	TGTGCCAGCAGAACAGGGAGGACTGAAGCTTTCTTT
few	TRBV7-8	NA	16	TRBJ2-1	CASSPISGDRYNEQFF	TGTGCCAGCAGCCCAATTTCGGGGGACCGCTACAATGAGCAGTTCTTC
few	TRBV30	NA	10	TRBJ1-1	CAWVRNEAFF	TGTGCCTGGGTCAGAAATGAAGCTTTCTTT
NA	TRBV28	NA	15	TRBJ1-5	CASSSLWGEDQPQHF	TGTGCCAGCAGTTCCCTATGGGGGGAGGATCAGCCCCAGCATTTT
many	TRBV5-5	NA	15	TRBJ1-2	CASTRGEGWDYGYTF	TGTGCCAGCACCCGGGGGGAGGGATGGGACTATGGCTACACCTTC
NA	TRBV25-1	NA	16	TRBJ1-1	CASSEPDGTSYTEAFF	TGTGCCAGCAGTGAACCGGACGGTACCTCTTACACTGAAGCTTTCTTT
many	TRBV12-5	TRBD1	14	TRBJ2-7	CASAVDRVTYEQYF	TGTGCTAGTGCCGTGGACAGGGTTACTTACGAGCAGTACTTC
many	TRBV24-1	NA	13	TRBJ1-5	CATSDLAPQPQHF	TGTGCCACCAGTGATTTGGCCCCTCAACCCCAGCATTTT